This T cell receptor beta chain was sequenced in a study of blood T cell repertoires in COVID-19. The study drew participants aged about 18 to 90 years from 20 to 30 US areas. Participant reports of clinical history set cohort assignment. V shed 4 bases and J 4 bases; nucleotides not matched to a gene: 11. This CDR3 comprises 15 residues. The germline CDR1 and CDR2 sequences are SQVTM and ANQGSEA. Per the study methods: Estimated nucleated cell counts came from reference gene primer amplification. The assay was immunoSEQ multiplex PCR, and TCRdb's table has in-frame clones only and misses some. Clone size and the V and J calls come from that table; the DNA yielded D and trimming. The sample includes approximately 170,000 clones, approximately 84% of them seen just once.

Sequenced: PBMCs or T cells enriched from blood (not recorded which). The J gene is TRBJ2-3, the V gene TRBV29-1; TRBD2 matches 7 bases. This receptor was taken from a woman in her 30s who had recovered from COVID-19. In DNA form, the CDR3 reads TGCAGCGTTGTTGGTGAGCGGGGAAGGGCAGATACGCAGTATTTT. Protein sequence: CSVVGERGRADTQYF.